This T cell receptor beta chain was sequenced during a study of CD8+ T cells in alopecia areata. Concerning this clone: The antigen is unknown.

Study-level points and caveats: Persistence of many expanded lesional clones was seen in scalp and blood during tofacitinib. Under tofacitinib, fewer expanded CD8+ clones appeared among the top 100 scalp clones.

The length of the CDR3 is 12 residues. With 6 bases removed from V and 4 bases from J, the gap between germline ends came to 9 bases. Germline CDR1 reads LNHNV; CDR2 reads YYDKDF (reference sequence). Once RNA had been extracted, it was reverse transcribed into cDNA to act as the sequencing template. The repertoire was sequenced with immunoSEQ multiplex PCR; TCRdb's copy has only in-frame clones and lacks some. The sample shows fewer than 200,000 clones, 50% to 65% of them seen only once. Treatment in this sample: oral pan-JAK inhibitor, 5-10 mg twice daily. Alopecia areata patients had lesional scalp punch biopsies and peripheral blood taken from them.

The sample consisted of CD4+ T cells sorted from blood, taken at week 24, from a patient treated with tofacitinib. J is TRBJ2-5 and V is TRBV15, with D possibly matching TRBD2 (5 bases). This TCR was recovered from a human donor with alopecia areata. The CDR3 DNA reads as TGTGCCACCAGTGGACGGGGAGAGACCCAGTACTTC. It encodes CATSGRGETQYF.